The clone carrying this T cell receptor beta chain occurred a few times. Antigen unknown. The Oncomine TCR Beta short-read assay was applied to DNA of cultured CD4+ T cells. Using its own MiXCR run on the PCR reads, TCRdb lists one record per CDR3 protein. Of about 15,000 distinct CDR3 sequences in the sample, approximately 26% are singletons; the top ten hold about 24%. This specimen belongs to a study of vaccination and CD4 T cells after COVID-19. The treatment was: roughly 11-day PBMC culture with coronavirus spike peptide pools or control peptides (ViraFEST assay). The sample comprised cultured CD4+ T cells from blood. The TCR was taken from a human donor with COVID-19.

In nucleotides, the CDR3 is TGTGCCAGTAGTATGGGAGGGACGGCTGAAGCTTTCTTT. Protein sequence: CASSMGGTAEAFF. The rearrangement uses TRBV19 and TRBJ1-1, with a tentative D call TRBD1 (5 bases). This CDR3 is 13 amino acids long. The V end was cut by 3 bases, the J end by 6 bases, with 11 bases between. Germline V gene data show CDR1 as LNHDA and CDR2 as SQIVND (reference sequence).